This T cell receptor (beta chain) was recovered during a study of tumor-infiltrating lymphocytes in localized non-small cell lung cancer. Comment on this clone: The target antigen is unknown.

CDR3 size: 13 residues. The ends lost 6 bases at V and 4 bases at J; junction bases unmatched: 2. CDR1 is MNHEY and CDR2 is SVGAGI in the germline V gene. Study-wide findings and caveats: Tumors had more T cell infiltration than uninvolved lung, per TCRbeta sequencing and CD3 counts. T-cell fraction did not differ between immunotypes IM1 and IM2. Technical variation could not be separated from intratumor heterogeneity here.

The method was immunoSEQ multiplex PCR; TCRdb's version includes in-frame clones alone and lacks a portion of them. The table records about 4,900 clones, 66% of them present only once. The chain carries TRBV6-5 and TRBJ1-5, with 8 nucleotides matching TRBD1. The sequence derives from a human donor with non-small cell lung cancer. Sequencing used lung tumor tissue. The CDR3 DNA is TGTGCCAGCAGACGACAGGGGAATCAGCCCCAGCATTTT. Its translation is CASRRQGNQPQHF.